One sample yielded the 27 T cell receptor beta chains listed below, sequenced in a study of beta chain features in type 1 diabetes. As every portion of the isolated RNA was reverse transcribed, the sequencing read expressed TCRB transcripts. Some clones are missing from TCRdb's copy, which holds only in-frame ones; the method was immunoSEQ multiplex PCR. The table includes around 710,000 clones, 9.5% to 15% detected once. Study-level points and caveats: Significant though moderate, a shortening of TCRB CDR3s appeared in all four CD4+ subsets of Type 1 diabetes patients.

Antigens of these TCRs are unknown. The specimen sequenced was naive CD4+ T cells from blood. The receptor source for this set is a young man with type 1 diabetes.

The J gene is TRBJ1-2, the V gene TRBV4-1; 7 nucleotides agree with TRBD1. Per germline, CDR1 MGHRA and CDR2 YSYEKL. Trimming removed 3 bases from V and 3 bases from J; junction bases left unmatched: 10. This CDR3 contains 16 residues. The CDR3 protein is CASSQDTTGVDYGYTF. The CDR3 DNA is TGCGCCAGCAGCCAGGATACCACAGGGGTAGACTATGGCTACACCTTC.

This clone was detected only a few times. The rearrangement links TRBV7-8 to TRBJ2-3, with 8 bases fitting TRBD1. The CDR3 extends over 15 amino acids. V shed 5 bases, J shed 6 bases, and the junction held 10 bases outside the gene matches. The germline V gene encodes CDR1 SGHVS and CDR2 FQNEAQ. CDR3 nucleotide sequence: TGTGCCAGCAGCCCCCGCCCAGGGGGCTCCGATACGCAGTATTTT. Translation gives CASSPRPGGSDTQYF.

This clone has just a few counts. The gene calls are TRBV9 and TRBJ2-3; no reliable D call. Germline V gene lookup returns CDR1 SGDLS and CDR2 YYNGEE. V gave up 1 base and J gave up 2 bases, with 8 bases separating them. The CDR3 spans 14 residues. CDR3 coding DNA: TGTGCCAGCAGCGTATCCGTTGACACAGATACGCAGTATTTT. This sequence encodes CASSVSVDTDTQYF.

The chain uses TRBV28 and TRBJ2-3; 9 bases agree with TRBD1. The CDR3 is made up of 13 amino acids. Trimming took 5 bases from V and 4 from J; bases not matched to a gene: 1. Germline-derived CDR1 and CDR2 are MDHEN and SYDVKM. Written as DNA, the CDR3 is TGTGCCAGCAGTGGACAGGGGCCAGATACGCAGTATTTT. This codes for CASSGQGPDTQYF. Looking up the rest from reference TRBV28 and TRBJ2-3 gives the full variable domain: DVKVTQSSRYLVKRTGEKVFLECVQDMDHENMFWYRQDPGLGLRLIYFSYDVKMKEKGDIPEGYSVSREKKERFSLILESASTNQTSMYLCASSGQGPDTQYFGPGTRLTVL.

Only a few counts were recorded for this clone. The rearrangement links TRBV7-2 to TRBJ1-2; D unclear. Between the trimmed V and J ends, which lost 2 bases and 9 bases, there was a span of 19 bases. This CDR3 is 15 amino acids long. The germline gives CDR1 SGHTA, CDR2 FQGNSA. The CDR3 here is CASSLTLLGVQSYTF. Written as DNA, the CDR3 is TGTGCCAGCAGCTTAACGCTCCTTGGTGTCCAAAGCTACACCTTC.

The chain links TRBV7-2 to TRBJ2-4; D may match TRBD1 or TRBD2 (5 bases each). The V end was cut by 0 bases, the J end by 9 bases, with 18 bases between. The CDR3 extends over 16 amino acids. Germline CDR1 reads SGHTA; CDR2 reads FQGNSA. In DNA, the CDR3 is TGTGCCAGCAGCTTAGCTGGGACGACAAATTCCGGCATTCAGTACTTC. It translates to CASSLAGTTNSGIQYF. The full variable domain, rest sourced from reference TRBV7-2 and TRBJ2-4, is GAGVSQSPSNKVTEKGKDVELRCDPISGHTALYWYRQSLGQGLEFLIYFQGNSAPDKSGLPSDRFSAERTGGSVSTLTIQRTQQEDSAVYLCASSLAGTTNSGIQYFGAGTRLSVL.

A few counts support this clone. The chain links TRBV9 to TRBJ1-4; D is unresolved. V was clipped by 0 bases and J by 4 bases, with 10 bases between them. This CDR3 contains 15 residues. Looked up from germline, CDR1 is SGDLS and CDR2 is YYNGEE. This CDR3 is CASSVGAVDNEKLFF. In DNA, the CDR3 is TGTGCCAGCAGCGTAGGGGCTGTGGATAATGAAAAACTGTTTTTT.

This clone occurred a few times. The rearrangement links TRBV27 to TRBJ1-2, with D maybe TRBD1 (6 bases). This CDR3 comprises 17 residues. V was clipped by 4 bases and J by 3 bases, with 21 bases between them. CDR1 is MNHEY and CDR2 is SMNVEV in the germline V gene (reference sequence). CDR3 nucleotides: TGTGCCAGCAGTTCCTGGAACCTACAGGGAGGTCACTATGGCTACACCTTC. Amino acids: CASSSWNLQGGHYGYTF.

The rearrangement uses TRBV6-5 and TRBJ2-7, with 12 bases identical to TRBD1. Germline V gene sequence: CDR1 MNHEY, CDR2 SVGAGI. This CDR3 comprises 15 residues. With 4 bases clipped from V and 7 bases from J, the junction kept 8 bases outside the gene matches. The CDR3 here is CASSSPGQGAQEQYF. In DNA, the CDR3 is TGTGCCAGCAGTTCCCCGGGACAGGGGGCGCAGGAGCAGTACTTC.

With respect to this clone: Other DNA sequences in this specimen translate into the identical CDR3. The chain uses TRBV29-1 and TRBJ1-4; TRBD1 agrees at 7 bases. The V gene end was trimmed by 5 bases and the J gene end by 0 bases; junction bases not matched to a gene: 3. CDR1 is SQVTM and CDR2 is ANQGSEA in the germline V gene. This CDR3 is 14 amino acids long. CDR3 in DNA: TGCAGCGTTACCGGGACAGCAACTAATGAAAAACTGTTTTTT. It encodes CSVTGTATNEKLFF.

In DNA form, the CDR3 reads TGTGCCAGCAGCTCCTACGAGCAGTACTTC. Its protein is CASSSYEQYF. The chain is built from TRBV11-2 and TRBJ2-7; no firm D call. The V end was cut by 4 bases, the J end by 2 bases, with 0 bases between. Germline V gene data show CDR1 as SGHAT and CDR2 as FQNNGV. This CDR3 comprises 10 residues.

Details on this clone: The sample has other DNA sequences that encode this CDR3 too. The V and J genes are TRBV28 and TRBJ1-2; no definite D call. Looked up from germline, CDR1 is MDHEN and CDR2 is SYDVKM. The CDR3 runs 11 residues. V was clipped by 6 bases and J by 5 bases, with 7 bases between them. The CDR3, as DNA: TGTGCCAGCAGCCTCAATTATGGCTACACCTTC. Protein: CASSLNYGYTF.

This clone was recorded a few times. DNA of the CDR3: TGTGCCAGCAGTGACAGGGGGAAGAATGAAAAACTGTTTTTT. This encodes CASSDRGKNEKLFF. V is TRBV6-6 and J is TRBJ1-4; 9 bases map to TRBD1. Germline-derived CDR1 and CDR2 are MNHNY and SVGAGI (reference sequence). The junction had 3 bases not matched to a gene; V was cut back by 5 bases and J by 5 bases. The CDR3 runs 14 residues.

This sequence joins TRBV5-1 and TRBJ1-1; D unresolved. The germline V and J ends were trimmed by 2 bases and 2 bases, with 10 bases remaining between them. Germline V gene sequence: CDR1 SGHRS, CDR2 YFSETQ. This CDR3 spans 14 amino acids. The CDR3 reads CASSFTGENTEAFF. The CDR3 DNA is TGCGCCAGCAGCTTTACCGGGGAAAACACTGAAGCTTTCTTT.

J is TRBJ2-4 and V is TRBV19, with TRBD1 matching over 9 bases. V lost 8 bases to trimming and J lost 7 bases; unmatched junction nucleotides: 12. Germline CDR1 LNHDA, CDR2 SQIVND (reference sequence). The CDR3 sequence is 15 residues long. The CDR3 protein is CASQNFAGTGNIQYF. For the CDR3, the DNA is TGTGCCAGTCAAAACTTCGCCGGGACAGGGAACATTCAGTACTTC. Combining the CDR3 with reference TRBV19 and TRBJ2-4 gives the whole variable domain DGGITQSPKYLFRKEGQNVTLSCEQNLNHDAMYWYRQDPGQGLRLIYYSQIVNDFQKGDIAEGYSVSREKKESFPLTVTSAQKNPTAFYLCASQNFAGTGNIQYFGAGTRLSVL.

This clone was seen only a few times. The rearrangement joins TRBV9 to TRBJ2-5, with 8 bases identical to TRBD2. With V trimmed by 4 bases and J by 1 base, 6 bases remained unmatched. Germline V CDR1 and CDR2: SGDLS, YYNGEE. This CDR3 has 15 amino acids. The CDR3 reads CASSPSAGVQETQYF. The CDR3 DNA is TGTGCCAGCAGCCCTTCAGCGGGGGTCCAAGAGACCCAGTACTTC.

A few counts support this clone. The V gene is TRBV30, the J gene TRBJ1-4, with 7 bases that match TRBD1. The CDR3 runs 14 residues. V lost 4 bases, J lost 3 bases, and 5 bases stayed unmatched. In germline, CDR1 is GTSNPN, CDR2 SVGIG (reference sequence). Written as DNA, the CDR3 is TGTGCCTGGAACCGGGGACAGTCTAATGAAAAACTGTTTTTT. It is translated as CAWNRGQSNEKLFF.

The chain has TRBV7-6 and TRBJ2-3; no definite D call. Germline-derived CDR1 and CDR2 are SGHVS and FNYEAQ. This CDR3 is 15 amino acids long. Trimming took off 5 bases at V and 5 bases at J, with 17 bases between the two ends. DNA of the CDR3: TGTGCCAGCAGCCAGGTGGGTGGGGTCGAAGATACGCAGTATTTT. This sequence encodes CASSQVGGVEDTQYF.

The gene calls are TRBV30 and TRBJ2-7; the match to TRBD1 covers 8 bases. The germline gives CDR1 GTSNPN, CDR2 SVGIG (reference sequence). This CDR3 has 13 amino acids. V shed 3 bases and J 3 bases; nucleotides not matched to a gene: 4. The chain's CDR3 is CAWSPGGRYEQYF. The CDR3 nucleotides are TGTGCCTGGAGCCCAGGGGGCCGCTACGAGCAGTACTTC.

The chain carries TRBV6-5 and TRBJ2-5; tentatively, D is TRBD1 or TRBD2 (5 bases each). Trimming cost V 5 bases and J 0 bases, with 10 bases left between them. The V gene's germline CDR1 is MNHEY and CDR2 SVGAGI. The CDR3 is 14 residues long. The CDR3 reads CASSPGHYQETQYF. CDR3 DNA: TGTGCCAGCAGTCCGGGGCACTACCAAGAGACCCAGTACTTC.

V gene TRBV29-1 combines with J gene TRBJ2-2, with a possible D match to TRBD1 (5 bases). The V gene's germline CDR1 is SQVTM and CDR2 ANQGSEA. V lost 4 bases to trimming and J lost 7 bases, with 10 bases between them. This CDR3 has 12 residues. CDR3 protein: CSVARASGELFF. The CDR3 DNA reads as TGCAGCGTTGCCAGGGCTAGCGGGGAGCTGTTTTTT.

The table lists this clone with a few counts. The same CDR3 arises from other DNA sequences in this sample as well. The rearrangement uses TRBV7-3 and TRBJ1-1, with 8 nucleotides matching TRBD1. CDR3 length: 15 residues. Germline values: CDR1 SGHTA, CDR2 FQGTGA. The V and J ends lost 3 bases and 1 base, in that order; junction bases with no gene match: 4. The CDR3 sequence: CASSLTGQGNTEAFF. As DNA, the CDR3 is TGTGCCAGCAGCTTGACAGGACAGGGGAACACTGAAGCTTTCTTT.

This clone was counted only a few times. The CDR3 region has the DNA TGTGCCAGCAGTTTAACAATATACTACGAGCAGTACTTC. Translating it yields CASSLTIYYEQYF. The V call is TRBV27, the J call TRBJ2-7; D is undetermined. The germline CDR1 and CDR2 sequences are MNHEY and SMNVEV (reference sequence). The CDR3 sequence is 13 residues long. The V end was cut by 2 bases, the J end by 3 bases, with 8 bases between.

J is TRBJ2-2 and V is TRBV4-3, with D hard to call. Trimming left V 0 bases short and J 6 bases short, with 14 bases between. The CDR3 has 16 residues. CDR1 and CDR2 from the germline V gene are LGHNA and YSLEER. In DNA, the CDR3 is TGCGCCAGCAGCCAAGATGGGCCGACACTGGCCGGGGAGCTGTTTTTT. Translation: CASSQDGPTLAGELFF.

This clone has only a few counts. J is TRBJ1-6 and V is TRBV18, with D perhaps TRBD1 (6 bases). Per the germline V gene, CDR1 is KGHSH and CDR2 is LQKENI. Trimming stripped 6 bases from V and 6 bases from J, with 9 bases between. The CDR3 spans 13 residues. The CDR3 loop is CASSGQPNSPLHF. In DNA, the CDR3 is TGTGCCAGCTCCGGACAGCCTAATTCACCCCTCCACTTT.

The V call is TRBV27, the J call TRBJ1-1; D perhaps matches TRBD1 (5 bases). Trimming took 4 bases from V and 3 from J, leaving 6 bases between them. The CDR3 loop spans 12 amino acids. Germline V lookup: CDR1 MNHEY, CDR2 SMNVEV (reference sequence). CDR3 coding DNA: TGTGCCAGCAGTTCGGGGGACACTGAAGCTTTCTTT. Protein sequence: CASSSGDTEAFF.

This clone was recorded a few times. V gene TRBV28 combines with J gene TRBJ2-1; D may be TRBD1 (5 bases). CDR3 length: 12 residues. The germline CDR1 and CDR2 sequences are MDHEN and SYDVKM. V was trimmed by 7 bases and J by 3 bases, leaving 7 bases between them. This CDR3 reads CASIDSYNEQFF. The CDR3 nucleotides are TGTGCCAGCATTGACAGCTACAATGAGCAGTTCTTC.